The 9 T cell receptor beta chains below come from one sample, sequenced in a study of type 1 regulatory T cells. These receptors' antigens are unknown. One entry per CDR3 protein, called by TCRdb with MiXCR from the reads. The sample contains about 42,000 distinct CDR3 sequences, about 12% of which appear only once. The material sequenced was cultured non-Tr1 T cells, either the whole culture or a sorted T cell fraction (not recorded which). All receptors come from a human donor in good health.

As regards this clonotype: This may stem from a read error, because a much larger clone lies one nucleotide away. The chain employs TRBV10-3 and TRBJ2-4; 15 positions match TRBD2. Germline V gene lookup returns CDR1 ENHRY and CDR2 SYGVKD. This CDR3 is built from 15 residues. With V trimmed by 3 bases and J by 9 bases, 3 bases remained unmatched. CDR3 amino acids: CAISDGTSGRCIQYF. In nucleotides, the CDR3 is TGTGCCATCAGTGATGGGACTAGCGGGAGGTGCATTCAGTACTTC.

This clonotype was seen a few times. The chain couples TRBV7-9 to TRBJ1-6; no firm D call. Germline loops: CDR1 SEHNR, CDR2 FQNEAQ (reference sequence). With 0 bases removed from V and 7 bases from J, the gap between germline ends came to 7 bases. The CDR3 contains 14 residues. CDR3: CASSLAQSNSPLHF. The CDR3 DNA follows: TGTGCCAGCAGCTTAGCACAGTCAAATTCACCCCTCCACTTT.

Concerning this clonotype itself: A single base separates this from a much larger clone, so it may be a read error. The chain couples TRBV7-2 to TRBJ1-2; 9 positions match TRBD1. CDR3 length: 13 amino acids. J lost 8 bases, V lost 8 bases, and 9 bases had no gene match. Germline CDR1 and CDR2: SGHTA and FQGNSA. CDR3 protein: CASGGTGGNGYTF. The CDR3 nucleotides read TGTGCCAGCGGCGGTACAGGGGGCAACGGCTACACCTTC.

V gene TRBV5-4 combines with J gene TRBJ1-4; 7 bases agree with TRBD1. The V gene end was trimmed by 4 bases and the J gene end by 6 bases; junction bases not matched to a gene: 9. Germline lookup yields CDR1 SGHNT and CDR2 YYREEE (reference sequence). The CDR3 sequence is 15 residues long. The CDR3 reads CASSLPTGRDEKLFF. DNA for the CDR3: TGTGCCAGCAGCCTCCCGACAGGGAGGGATGAAAAACTGTTTTTT.

There are many counts of this clonotype. This chain connects TRBV9 to TRBJ1-2, with D uncertain. V lost 0 bases and J 4 bases, leaving 10 bases between the germline ends. The germline V gene has CDR1 SGDLS and CDR2 YYNGEE. This CDR3 has 14 amino acids. The CDR3 sequence is CASSVVEPPYGYTF. The CDR3 region has the DNA TGTGCCAGCAGCGTAGTTGAGCCTCCCTATGGCTACACCTTC.

This clonotype was counted many times. The chain combines TRBV9 with TRBJ1-6; D gene ambiguous. Germline V gene lookup returns CDR1 SGDLS and CDR2 YYNGEE. CDR3 size: 13 residues. V was trimmed by 4 bases and J by 7 bases, leaving 9 bases between them. CDR3 coding DNA: TGTGCCAGCAGCCCACGACCCAATTCACCCCTCCACTTT. It encodes CASSPRPNSPLHF.

This clonotype was recorded a few times. The V and J genes are TRBV29-1 and TRBJ2-2; tentatively, D is TRBD2 (5 bases). Trimming pared 5 bases from V and 7 bases from J, leaving 14 bases between. CDR1 and CDR2 (germline): SQVTM, ANQGSEA. This CDR3 is 13 amino acids long. CDR3 nucleotide sequence: TGCAGCGTTAAGGAGAGGGAATTCGGGGAGCTGTTTTTT. Amino acid sequence: CSVKEREFGELFF.

This clonotype was recorded at least ten times. This chain uses TRBV5-1 with TRBJ2-1; TRBD2 matches at 7 bases. Germline lookup yields CDR1 SGHRS and CDR2 YFSETQ. The CDR3 length is 16 residues. V dropped 3 bases and J dropped 3; count of bases not matched to a gene: 9. The CDR3 nucleotides read TGCGCCAGCAGCTATTTGGGAGGGAGGGTCTACAATGAGCAGTTCTTC. Protein: CASSYLGGRVYNEQFF.

This clonotype was seen ten or more times. The V and J genes are TRBV7-2 and TRBJ1-5; 7 bases match TRBD1. This CDR3 spans 14 amino acids. With V trimmed by 5 bases and J by 4 bases, 5 bases remained unmatched. Germline V gives CDR1 SGHTA, CDR2 FQGNSA. The CDR3 region is CASSEGAGNQPQHF. The CDR3 DNA is TGTGCCAGCAGCGAGGGGGCGGGGAATCAGCCCCAGCATTTT. The whole variable domain, remainder taken from reference TRBV7-2 and TRBJ1-5, is GAGVSQSPSNKVTEKGKDVELRCDPISGHTALYWYRQSLGQGLEFLIYFQGNSAPDKSGLPSDRFSAERTGGSVSTLTIQRTQQEDSAVYLCASSEGAGNQPQHFGDGTRLSIL.